This passage covers 7 T cell receptor beta chains from one sample sequenced in a study of OX40 agonist ivuxolimab in advanced cancers. TCRdb keeps only in-frame clones here, not all; method: immunoSEQ multiplex PCR. This sample has 20,000 to 25,000 clones, with 65% to 90% found just once. Sequenced here: CD4+ or CD8+ T cells sorted from blood, sampled in a trial of the OX40 agonist ivuxolimab. The receptors come from an adult with an advanced solid tumor such as melanoma, head and neck, liver or kidney cancer.

This clone was counted only a few times. V usage is TRBV7-9 and J usage is TRBJ1-2; no firm D call. This CDR3 has 12 amino acids. Germline V gives CDR1 SEHNR, CDR2 FQNEAQ (reference sequence). Trimming took 5 bases from V and 8 from J, leaving 12 bases between them. In nucleotides, the CDR3 is TGTGCCAGCAGCGTGCAAGAAGGGGGCTACACCTTC. Translating gives CASSVQEGGYTF. Looking up the rest from reference TRBV7-9 and TRBJ1-2 gives the full variable domain: DTGVSQNPRHKITKRGQNVTFRCDPISEHNRLYWYRQTLGQGPEFLTYFQNEAQLEKSRLLSDRFSAERPKGSFSTLEIQRTEQGDSAMYLCASSVQEGGYTFGSGTRLTVV.

The CDR3 is CASSPLDRVGDEQYF. The CDR3 DNA sequence: TGTGCCAGCAGCCCCCTCGACAGGGTAGGCGACGAGCAGTACTTC. The chain links TRBV7-8 to TRBJ2-7; TRBD1 matches at 7 bases. Trimming cost V 5 bases and J 5 bases; bases outside gene matches: 12. Germline V CDR1 and CDR2: SGHVS, FQNEAQ. The CDR3 sequence is 15 residues long.

The gene calls are TRBV2 and TRBJ1-2; 8 bases fit TRBD1. J lost 3 bases, V lost 6 bases, and 15 bases had no gene match. The CDR3 runs to 17 residues. Germline V gene lookup returns CDR1 SNHLY and CDR2 FYNNEI. The CDR3 loop reads CASSSRLLDRDDYGYTF. The CDR3 DNA is TGTGCCAGCAGCTCCAGGTTATTGGACAGGGACGACTATGGCTACACCTTC.

This rearrangement joins TRBV29-1 to TRBJ2-5; D possibly corresponds to TRBD1 (6 bases). The CDR3 is made up of 13 amino acids. The V gene lost 7 bases and the J gene lost 1 base, with 13 bases spanning the gap. The germline CDR1 and CDR2 sequences are SQVTM and ANQGSEA. Here the CDR3 reads CSALGAAQETQYF. CDR3 in DNA: TGCAGCGCCCTGGGGGCAGCCCAAGAGACCCAGTACTTC.

The chain carries TRBV9 and TRBJ2-5; TRBD2 matches at 12 bases. V was pared by 4 bases and J by 5 bases, with 9 bases of the junction left unmatched. The CDR3 runs 16 residues. Germline V gives CDR1 SGDLS, CDR2 YYNGEE. CDR3 region: CASSLPTSGGGETQYF. For the CDR3, the DNA is TGTGCCAGCAGCCTACCGACTAGCGGGGGTGGGGAGACCCAGTACTTC.

This sequence joins TRBV7-8 and TRBJ1-1; possibly TRBD1 for D (5 bases). Germline V CDR1 and CDR2: SGHVS, FQNEAQ. V was shortened by 5 bases and J by 5 bases, with 12 bases between the two germline ends. The CDR3 is made up of 13 amino acids. CDR3 protein: CASSADGATEAFF. The CDR3 DNA sequence: TGTGCCAGCAGCGCAGATGGGGCAACTGAAGCTTTCTTT.

The CDR3 nucleotides read TGTGCCAGTAGTTCCTCGGCCCCTCTCAGAGGGGGAGTGAACACTGAAGCTTTCTTT. Translation: CASSSSAPLRGGVNTEAFF. The chain recombines TRBV19 with TRBJ1-1, with a tentative D call TRBD1 (6 bases). V was pared by 5 bases and J by 0 bases, with 25 bases between. CDR1 is LNHDA and CDR2 is SQIVND in the germline V gene (reference sequence). The CDR3 is made up of 19 amino acids.